These 21 T cell receptor beta chains originate from one sample sequenced in a study of T cells after yellow fever vaccination. TCRdb processed the 5' RACE reads anew with MiXCR; each CDR3 protein has one entry. The data show about 260,000 distinct CDR3 sequences, with roughly 5% seen just once and roughly 3% held by the top ten. Source: CD4+ T cells sorted from PBMCs, taken on the day of the yellow fever booster vaccination. The receptors stem from a man younger than 30 who received the YFV17D yellow fever vaccine.

This clonotype was seen only a few times. The chain carries TRBV7-9 and TRBJ1-1; 9 bases line up with TRBD1. CDR3 length: 15 amino acids. The germline CDR1 and CDR2 sequences are SEHNR and FQNEAQ (reference sequence). V lost 5 bases, J lost 6 bases, and 10 bases stayed unmatched. CDR3 sequence reads: CASSLKTGGFSEAFF. The CDR3 DNA reads TGTGCCAGCAGCCTTAAGACAGGGGGTTTCTCTGAAGCTTTCTTT.

This clonotype showed up just a few times. V and J are TRBV20-1 and TRBJ1-2; unclear D gene. V was pared by 5 bases and J by 3 bases, with 13 bases between. In germline, CDR1 is DFQATT, CDR2 SNEGSKA (reference sequence). The CDR3 loop spans 13 amino acids. The CDR3 DNA is TGCAGTGCTCCATGGAGTTTCGACTATGGCTACACCTTC. Translation gives CSAPWSFDYGYTF.

This clonotype was detected only a few times. V is TRBV5-1 and J is TRBJ2-1, with TRBD2 identical over 11 bases. V was pared by 3 bases and J by 4 bases, with 6 bases of the junction left unmatched. Germline CDR1 SGHRS, CDR2 YFSETQ. This CDR3 is built from 16 residues. CDR3 residues: CASSYSGLAGYNEQFF. CDR3 coding DNA: TGCGCCAGCAGCTACTCCGGACTAGCGGGTTACAATGAGCAGTTCTTC.

The V call is TRBV18, the J call TRBJ1-2; TRBD1 might be the D (5 bases). Per germline, CDR1 KGHSH and CDR2 LQKENI. This CDR3 comprises 15 residues. With 3 bases removed from V and 0 bases from J, the gap between germline ends came to 11 bases. The CDR3 reads CASSPMQGANYGYTF. The CDR3 region has the DNA TGTGCCAGCTCACCGATGCAGGGAGCTAACTATGGCTACACCTTC.

The chain uses TRBV11-1 and TRBJ1-1; the D is unclear. Deletions cut 4 bases from V and 1 base from J, with 7 bases between. Germline lookup yields CDR1 SGHAT and CDR2 FQDESV (reference sequence). This CDR3 has 13 residues. The CDR3 sequence: CASSSPKNTEAFF. The CDR3 DNA sequence: TGTGCCAGCAGCTCACCCAAGAACACTGAAGCTTTCTTT.

A few counts support this clonotype. J is TRBJ2-6 and V is TRBV19; D perhaps matches TRBD1 (6 bases). The CDR3 has 16 amino acids. Germline V gene data show CDR1 as LNHDA and CDR2 as SQIVND (reference sequence). V lost 5 bases and J lost 6, with 17 bases in between. For the CDR3, the DNA is TGTGCCAGTAGTTTGGACAGCCACCCTGAGGCCAACGTCCTGACTTTC. Protein sequence: CASSLDSHPEANVLTF.

This clonotype was observed many times. V is TRBV11-2 and J is TRBJ1-6; D gene uncertain. Germline V gene data show CDR1 as SGHAT and CDR2 as FQNNGV. This CDR3 spans 12 amino acids. Trimming shortened V by 0 bases and J by 14 bases, and 8 bases separated the two germline ends. CDR3 nucleotides: TGTGCCAGCAGCTTAGATAGGGTCACCCTCCACTTT. It translates to CASSLDRVTLHF.

This clonotype was counted between two and nine times. This rearrangement joins TRBV12-3 or TRBV12-4 to TRBJ1-2, with 9 bases matching TRBD1. V was clipped by 2 bases and J by 6 bases; unmatched bases: 4. The CDR3 is 14 amino acids. The CDR3, as DNA: TGTGCCAGCAGTTTATACAGGGGGCCAAATGGCTACACCTTC. Translated, it gives CASSLYRGPNGYTF.

There are many counts of this clonotype. J is TRBJ2-5 and V is TRBV7-9, with D unclear. There are 13 residues in the CDR3. V lost 1 base, J lost 5 bases, and 8 bases lay in between. Germline V gene lookup returns CDR1 SEHNR and CDR2 FQNEAQ (reference sequence). The DNA of the CDR3 is TGTGCCAGCAGCTTAGTCAGAGAGGAGACCCAGTACTTC. It is translated as CASSLVREETQYF.

This clonotype came up many times. The J gene is TRBJ2-1, the V gene TRBV24-1; weak D call: TRBD1 (7 bases). There are 16 residues in the CDR3. Looked up from germline, CDR1 is KGHDR and CDR2 is SFDVKD. Trimming cost V 4 bases and J 2 bases, with 14 bases left between them. The CDR3 loop reads CATSEEGAITYNEQFF. In nucleotides, the CDR3 is TGTGCCACCAGTGAGGAGGGGGCGATCACCTACAATGAGCAGTTCTTC.

The gene calls are TRBV5-6 and TRBJ1-5; possibly TRBD1 for D (6 bases). Per the germline V gene, CDR1 is SGHDT and CDR2 is YYEEEE. The CDR3 runs 15 residues. The V end lost 0 bases, the J end lost 7 bases, and 14 bases lay between the germline ends. The CDR3: CASSLAVRGMQPQHF. The CDR3 nucleotides read TGTGCCAGCAGCTTGGCTGTCAGGGGAATGCAGCCCCAGCATTTT.

This clonotype came up many times. The chain combines TRBV10-1 with TRBJ2-3; the D gene is possibly TRBD1 (6 bases). The CDR3 extends over 13 amino acids. CDR1 is WNHNN and CDR2 is SYGVQD in the germline V gene (reference sequence). V was cut by 5 bases and J by 4 bases, with 10 bases left in between. In DNA form, the CDR3 reads TGCGCCAGCAGTCTACAGGGCGCAGATACGCAGTATTTT. Its protein is CASSLQGADTQYF.

The gene calls are TRBV7-2 and TRBJ1-3; D uncertain. The CDR3 sequence is 15 residues long. V lost 1 base and J lost 8, with 15 bases in between. Germline CDR1 reads SGHTA; CDR2 reads FQGNSA. The CDR3: CASSLGQAGRDTIYF. The CDR3 nucleotides read TGTGCCAGCAGCTTAGGGCAGGCGGGGAGGGACACCATATATTTT.

This clonotype was seen more than once but under ten times. The CDR3 sequence: CASSYRYEQFF. DNA for the CDR3: TGTGCCAGCAGTTACCGTTATGAGCAGTTCTTC. The chain combines TRBV6-5 with TRBJ2-1; D not certain. The CDR3 covers 11 residues. The germline CDR1 and CDR2 sequences are MNHEY and SVGAGI. The germline V and J ends were trimmed by 2 bases and 8 bases, with 4 bases remaining between them.

This clonotype was counted ten times or more. The chain employs TRBV7-2 and TRBJ2-6, with a weak D call TRBD1 (6 bases). Germline V gene sequence: CDR1 SGHTA, CDR2 FQGNSA. The CDR3 loop spans 16 amino acids. The ends were cut back, 5 bases at V and 2 bases at J, with 13 bases in the middle. The CDR3 loop is CASSPTWGPGANVLTF. CDR3 bases: TGTGCCAGCAGCCCGACGTGGGGGCCTGGGGCCAACGTCCTGACTTTC.

This clonotype occurred many times. The junction departs from germline at one end; a sequencing error may be responsible. This chain uses TRBV20-1 with TRBJ2-5; TRBD2 agrees at 8 bases. Germline V lookup: CDR1 DFQATT, CDR2 SNEGSKA (reference sequence). The CDR3 contains 14 residues. CDR3 amino acids: CSAGERGYQETQYF. The CDR3 DNA follows: TGCAGTGCTGGAGAGCGGGGGTATCAAGAGACCCAGTACTTC.

This clonotype was counted ten times or more. The gene calls are TRBV11-2 and TRBJ2-2, with D unclear. The CDR3 loop spans 13 amino acids. The germline CDR1 and CDR2 sequences are SGHAT and FQNNGV. Trimming took 5 bases from V and 9 from J, leaving 13 bases between them. This chain's CDR3 is CASSPPYSWELFF. CDR3 sequence (DNA): TGTGCCAGCAGCCCACCATATAGTTGGGAGCTGTTTTTT.

This clonotype was detected a few times. This chain uses TRBV12-3 or TRBV12-4 with TRBJ2-7, with TRBD2 matching 11 bases. The CDR3 totals 15 residues. Trimming cost V 3 bases and J 5 bases; bases outside gene matches: 6. The CDR3: CASSFDSGGAHEQYF. The CDR3 DNA reads as TGTGCCAGCAGTTTCGATAGCGGGGGGGCCCACGAGCAGTACTTC.

This clonotype was recorded many times. V gene TRBV20-1 combines with J gene TRBJ2-1; possibly TRBD2 for D (5 bases). Germline-derived CDR1 and CDR2 are DFQATT and SNEGSKA (reference sequence). Trimming removed 3 bases from V and 15 bases from J, with 15 bases in between. The CDR3 runs 11 residues. The CDR3 nucleotides are TGCAGTGCTAGTTGGAGCGGCCGCCCGTTCTTC. Its translation: CSASWSGRPFF.

The V call is TRBV4-1, the J call TRBJ2-5, with 9 nucleotides matching TRBD2. The germline V gene has CDR1 MGHRA and CDR2 YSYEKL. The CDR3 has 15 residues. Trimming at V came to 3 bases and at J to 10 bases, leaving 12 bases not matched to a gene. The CDR3 DNA is TGCGCCAGCAGCCACCATGGGGCTAGCGGGGACTACCAGTACTTC. As protein: CASSHHGASGDYQYF.

This clonotype turned up a few times. This chain connects TRBV7-2 to TRBJ1-5; tentatively, D is TRBD1 (5 bases). The CDR3 contains 15 residues. V lost 1 base to trimming and J lost 6 bases, with 13 bases between them. CDR1 and CDR2 (germline): SGHTA, FQGNSA. CDR3 sequence (DNA): TGTGCCAGCAGCTTAGGCCCTCAGGGCAGTCAGCCCCAGCATTTT. It encodes CASSLGPQGSQPQHF.